Below are 28 T cell receptor beta chains sequenced from a single sample in a study of blood T cells in healthy people across ages. The authors ran a second PCR of 7 to 11 cycles using a sample-barcoded 5' primer and a J-beta primer mix. TCRdb ran MiXCR on the 5' RACE reads and lists one entry per CDR3 protein. The sample holds approximately 850,000 distinct CDR3 sequences, roughly 60% seen once. Source material: blood. These receptors came from a man younger than 40 in good health.

The chain has TRBV4-1 and TRBJ1-6; D is unresolved. CDR3 length: 15 residues. CDR1 and CDR2 from the germline V gene are MGHRA and YSYEKL. Trimming cost V 4 bases and J 2 bases, with 9 bases left between them. CDR3 in amino acids: CASSRQVTYNSPLHF. CDR3 DNA: TGCGCCAGCAGCCGGCAGGTCACCTATAATTCACCCCTCCACTTT.

The V call is TRBV7-9, the J call TRBJ2-5; D call uncertain. CDR3 length equals 13 residues. V dropped 2 bases and J dropped 5 bases, with 9 bases sitting between them. The germline gives CDR1 SEHNR, CDR2 FQNEAQ (reference sequence). The CDR3 is CASSLIKWETQYF. The CDR3 coding sequence is TGTGCCAGCAGCTTAATTAAGTGGGAGACCCAGTACTTC.

V and J are TRBV12-3 or TRBV12-4 and TRBJ2-4; tentative D call: TRBD2 (7 bases). Trimming stripped 10 bases from V and 13 bases from J, with 20 bases between. The CDR3 runs to 12 residues. The CDR3 loop reads CATSLGAGEQYF. Written as DNA, the CDR3 is TGTGCCACCTCATTGGGGGCGGGAGAGCAGTACTTC.

A single count supports this clonotype. The chain employs TRBV7-2 and TRBJ1-1; no firm D call. In germline, CDR1 is SGHTA, CDR2 FQGNSA. V lost 0 bases and J lost 1, with 15 bases in between. The CDR3 consists of 17 residues. In DNA form, the CDR3 reads TGTGCCAGCAGCTTAGCACACTTCGGGCAGAAGAACACTGAAGCTTTCTTT. Encoded protein: CASSLAHFGQKNTEAFF.

CDR3 region: CASSLEVRGTDTQYF. Written as DNA, the CDR3 is TGTGCCAGCAGCTTAGAGGTCCGGGGTACAGATACGCAGTATTTT. This chain joins TRBV7-2 and TRBJ2-3; tentative D call: TRBD2 (5 bases). CDR3 length: 15 amino acids. Germline CDR1 reads SGHTA; CDR2 reads FQGNSA. V was cut by 1 base and J by 3 bases, with 11 bases left in between.

The chain has TRBV12-3 or TRBV12-4 and TRBJ2-7; D is possibly TRBD2 (6 bases). Trimming cost V 8 bases and J 2 bases, with 22 bases left between them. The length of the CDR3 is 16 residues. The CDR3 here is CASPEDRRGVTYEQYF. CDR3 sequence (DNA): TGTGCCAGCCCCGAGGACCGGCGGGGTGTGACCTACGAGCAGTACTTC.

The chain combines TRBV3-1 with TRBJ2-3; TRBD2 matches 10 bases. Germline V gene sequence: CDR1 LGHDT, CDR2 YNNKEL (reference sequence). Trimming cost V 8 bases and J 7 bases; bases outside gene matches: 9. This CDR3 spans 14 amino acids. DNA for the CDR3: TGTGCCAGCTCAGCTAGCGGGAGTAGGAATACGCAGTATTTT. This translates into CASSASGSRNTQYF.

The chain links TRBV18 to TRBJ2-3; D is uncertain. V was pared by 1 base and J by 1 base, with 12 bases between. Germline V gene data show CDR1 as KGHSH and CDR2 as LQKENI. This CDR3 contains 16 residues. The CDR3 here is CASSPLAGLRTDTQYF. The CDR3, as DNA: TGTGCCAGCTCACCACTAGCAGGCCTCCGCACAGATACGCAGTATTTT.

This clonotype showed up just once. This chain links TRBV28 with TRBJ1-2, with TRBD1 matching over 7 bases. The CDR3 has 14 residues. The junction had 8 bases not matched to a gene; V was cut back by 2 bases and J by 8 bases. Looked up from germline, CDR1 is MDHEN and CDR2 is SYDVKM. The CDR3 DNA sequence: TGTGCCAGCAGTTTAGTGACAGGGAGGGGAGGCTACACCTTC. The encoded protein is CASSLVTGRGGYTF.

This clonotype was detected a few times. The chain links TRBV5-1 to TRBJ2-7; 8 bases match TRBD2. V lost 0 bases and J lost 1; bases outside the gene matches: 12. CDR1 and CDR2 (germline): SGHRS, YFSETQ. This CDR3 spans 18 amino acids. In nucleotides, the CDR3 is TGCGCCAGCAGCTTGGATGAGGCAGCGGGGGCCCTATCCTACGAGCAGTACTTC. As protein: CASSLDEAAGALSYEQYF.

The gene calls are TRBV3-1 and TRBJ2-5, with 7 bases fitting TRBD2. This CDR3 contains 15 residues. CDR1 is LGHDT, CDR2 YNNKEL, per germline (reference sequence). With 2 bases clipped from V and 4 bases from J, the junction kept 7 bases outside the gene matches. The chain's CDR3 is CASSQKPGGLETQYF. Written as DNA, the CDR3 is TGTGCCAGCAGCCAAAAGCCCGGGGGGTTAGAGACCCAGTACTTC.

The table lists this clonotype with a few counts. This sequence joins TRBV12-3 or TRBV12-4 and TRBJ2-3; D ambiguous. There are 14 residues in the CDR3. Trimming cost V 3 bases and J 8 bases, with 15 bases left between them. As DNA, the CDR3 is TGTGCCAGCAGTTTCCGACTCGCAGCTATTACGCAGTATTTT. It is translated as CASSFRLAAITQYF.

The gene calls are TRBV20-1 and TRBJ2-5; D uncertain. The closer fit of TRBJ2-7 to the DNA end suggests the J call may be wrong. CDR1 is DFQATT, CDR2 SNEGSKA, per germline (reference sequence). The CDR3 is made up of 14 amino acids. The CDR3 loop is CSARSPLGLYEQYF. CDR3 DNA sequence: TGCAGTGCTAGAAGTCCCTTAGGTCTCTACGAGCAGTACTTC.

J is TRBJ2-7 and V is TRBV15, with 8 bases aligning to TRBD1. CDR3 length equals 14 residues. The ends lost 4 bases at V and 6 bases at J; junction bases unmatched: 8. Germline assignment: CDR1 LNHNV and CDR2 YYDKDF (reference sequence). CDR3 nucleotide sequence: TGTGCCACCAGCACAGACAGGGGCCCCCTCGAGCAGTACTTC. Protein: CATSTDRGPLEQYF. The variable domain in full, with the rest retrieved from reference TRBV15 and TRBJ2-7, is DAMVIQNPRYQVTQFGKPVTLSCSQTLNHNVMYWYQQKSSQAPKLLFHYYDKDFNNEADTPDNFQSRRPNTSFCFLDIRSPGLGDTAMYLCATSTDRGPLEQYFGPGTRLTVT.

The chain links TRBV5-1 to TRBJ2-1; 8 bases are shared with TRBD1. J gave up 12 bases and V 3 bases, and 5 bases lay outside the gene matches. Germline lookup yields CDR1 SGHRS and CDR2 YFSETQ. The CDR3 consists of 12 residues. CDR3 sequence (DNA): TGCGCCAGCAGCTGGGGGACAGGTGGGCAGTTCTTC. Its translation: CASSWGTGGQFF.

Remarks on this clonotype: This clone may be a read error of a much larger clone one base away. The chain is built from TRBV6-2 or TRBV6-3 and TRBJ2-5, with 8 bases lining up with TRBD2. The assigned J gene may be wrong: the sequence end matches TRBJ2-7 better. Germline lookup yields CDR1 MNHEY and CDR2 SVGEGT. The CDR3 runs 12 residues. This CDR3 reads CASRTSWYEQYF. CDR3 DNA: TGTGCCAGTCGGACTAGCTGGTACGAGCAGTACTTC.

The V call is TRBV7-6, the J call TRBJ1-6, with D possibly TRBD1 on 5 matching bases. CDR3 length equals 15 residues. The V end was cut by 5 bases, the J end by 3 bases, with 11 bases between. CDR1 is SGHVS, CDR2 FNYEAQ, per germline. The CDR3 nucleotides read TGTGCCAGCAGCATGCGACAGATCTATAATTCACCCCTCCACTTT. Translated, it gives CASSMRQIYNSPLHF.

The chain links TRBV25-1 to TRBJ2-5, with 10 bases that match TRBD2. Germline V lookup: CDR1 MGHDK, CDR2 SYGVNS. The V and J ends lost 2 bases and 5 bases, in that order; junction bases with no gene match: 8. The length of the CDR3 is 16 residues. CDR3 DNA sequence: TGTGCCAGCAGTGAACCAAGCGGGAGGGCCCGGGAGACCCAGTACTTC. Translating it yields CASSEPSGRARETQYF.

This chain uses TRBV6-5 with TRBJ2-5; possibly TRBD1 for D (9 bases). CDR3 size: 18 residues. Germline CDR1 is MNHEY and CDR2 is SVGAGI. V lost 2 bases and J lost 5, with 24 bases in between. The CDR3 DNA follows: TGTGCCAGCAGTTACACCAGAGTAGCGGGACAGGGAGTGGAGACCCAGTACTTC. It specifies CASSYTRVAGQGVETQYF.

This chain joins TRBV11-2 and TRBJ2-1; possible D gene TRBD2, 6 bases. This CDR3 spans 17 amino acids. Trimming pared 5 bases from V and 0 bases from J, leaving 17 bases between. Germline V gives CDR1 SGHAT, CDR2 FQNNGV. The CDR3 region is CASSTDGLACSYNEQFF. CDR3 DNA: TGTGCCAGCAGCACCGATGGGCTAGCGTGCTCCTACAATGAGCAGTTCTTC.

This rearrangement joins TRBV25-1 to TRBJ1-1, with 7 bases identical to TRBD1. V gave up 9 bases and J gave up 8 bases; unmatched junction bases: 9. CDR1 and CDR2 from the germline V gene are MGHDK and SYGVNS. CDR3 length equals 12 residues. As DNA, the CDR3 is TGTGCCAGTCGCAGGGGGGCCGCGGAAGCTTTCTTT. Encoded protein: CASRRGAAEAFF.

This chain links TRBV6-2 or TRBV6-3 with TRBJ2-5, with 10 bases that match TRBD2. The V segment lost 6 bases and the J segment 3 bases; nucleotides outside the gene matches: 7. The CDR3 loop spans 15 amino acids. In germline, CDR1 is MNHEY, CDR2 SVGEGT. CDR3 bases: TGTGCCAGCAGGGTGGGCCTAGCGGGAGAAGAGACCCAGTACTTC. Protein: CASRVGLAGEETQYF.

The J gene is TRBJ2-7, the V gene TRBV12-3 or TRBV12-4, with 9 bases lining up with TRBD1. Trimming cost V 7 bases and J 7 bases; bases outside gene matches: 8. This CDR3 is built from 13 residues. CDR3 nucleotides: TGTGCCAGCACCCCACAGGGGGCGGGTGAGCAGTACTTC. Translating gives CASTPQGAGEQYF.

The rearrangement joins TRBV4-2 to TRBJ1-5; possibly TRBD1 for D (6 bases). This CDR3 is 17 amino acids long. CDR1 and CDR2 from the germline V gene are LGHNA and YNFKEQ. Trimming left V 4 bases short and J 5 bases short, with 21 bases between. DNA of the CDR3: TGTGCCAGCAGCCTCTCGGGGGGCAGGGACAATTATCAGCCCCAGCATTTT. Protein sequence: CASSLSGGRDNYQPQHF.

The chain links TRBV6-2 or TRBV6-3 to TRBJ2-4; 11 nucleotides agree with TRBD2. The J call may be incorrect, as the DNA end agrees better with TRBJ2-5. This CDR3 has 15 amino acids. Germline values: CDR1 MNHEY, CDR2 SVGEGT. The CDR3 reads CASSDTGTSGETQYF. The CDR3 nucleotides are TGTGCCAGCAGTGATACTGGGACTAGCGGAGAGACCCAGTACTTC.

The chain employs TRBV30 and TRBJ1-4; D uncertain. Trimming took off 2 bases at V and 7 bases at J, with 11 bases between the two ends. Germline assignment: CDR1 GTSNPN and CDR2 SVGIG (reference sequence). This CDR3 is built from 13 residues. The CDR3 sequence is CAWSWVSGEKLFF. The CDR3 bases are TGTGCCTGGAGTTGGGTTTCCGGTGAAAAACTGTTTTTT.

This rearrangement joins TRBV7-2 to TRBJ2-3; weak D call: TRBD1 (5 bases). The CDR3 sequence is 14 residues long. V dropped 1 base and J dropped 8 bases, with 13 bases sitting between them. Germline CDR1 is SGHTA and CDR2 is FQGNSA. CDR3 in DNA: TGTGCCAGCAGCTTAGGCATGTATCAGGGTACGCAGTATTTT. It encodes CASSLGMYQGTQYF.

V is TRBV5-1 and J is TRBJ2-1; 12 bases align to TRBD2. The germline V gene encodes CDR1 SGHRS and CDR2 YFSETQ. CDR3 length: 16 amino acids. V was clipped by 3 bases and J by 7 bases; unmatched bases: 8. The CDR3 DNA is TGCGCCAGCAGCTCCTTGACTAGCGGGGGTCTTAATGAGCAGTTCTTC. Protein: CASSSLTSGGLNEQFF.